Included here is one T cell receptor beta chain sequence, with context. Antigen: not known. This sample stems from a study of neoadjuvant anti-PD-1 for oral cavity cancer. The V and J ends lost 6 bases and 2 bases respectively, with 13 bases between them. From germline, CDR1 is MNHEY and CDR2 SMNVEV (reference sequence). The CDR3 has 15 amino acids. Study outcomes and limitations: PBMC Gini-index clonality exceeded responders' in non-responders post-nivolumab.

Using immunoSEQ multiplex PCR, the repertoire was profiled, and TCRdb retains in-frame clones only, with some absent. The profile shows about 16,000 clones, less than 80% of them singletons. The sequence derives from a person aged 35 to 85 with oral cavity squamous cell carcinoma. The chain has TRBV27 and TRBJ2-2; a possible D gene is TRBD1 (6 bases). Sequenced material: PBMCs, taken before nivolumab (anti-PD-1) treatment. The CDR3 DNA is TGTGCCAGCAGCGCCGACAGGATTAACACCGGGGAGCTGTTTTTT. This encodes CASSADRINTGELFF.